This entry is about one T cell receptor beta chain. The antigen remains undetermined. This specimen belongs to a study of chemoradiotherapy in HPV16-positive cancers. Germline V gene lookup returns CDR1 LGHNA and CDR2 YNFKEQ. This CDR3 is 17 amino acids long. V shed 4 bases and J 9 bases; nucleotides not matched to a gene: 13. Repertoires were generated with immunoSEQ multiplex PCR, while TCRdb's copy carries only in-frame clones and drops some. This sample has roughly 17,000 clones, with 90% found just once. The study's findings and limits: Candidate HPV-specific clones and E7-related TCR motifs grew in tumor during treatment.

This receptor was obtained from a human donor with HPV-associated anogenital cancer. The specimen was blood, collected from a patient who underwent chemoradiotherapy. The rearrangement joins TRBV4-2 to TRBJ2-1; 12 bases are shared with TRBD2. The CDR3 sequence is CASSPEILAGGPGEQFF. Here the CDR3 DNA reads TGTGCCAGCAGCCCAGAAATTCTAGCGGGGGGGCCTGGTGAGCAGTTCTTC.